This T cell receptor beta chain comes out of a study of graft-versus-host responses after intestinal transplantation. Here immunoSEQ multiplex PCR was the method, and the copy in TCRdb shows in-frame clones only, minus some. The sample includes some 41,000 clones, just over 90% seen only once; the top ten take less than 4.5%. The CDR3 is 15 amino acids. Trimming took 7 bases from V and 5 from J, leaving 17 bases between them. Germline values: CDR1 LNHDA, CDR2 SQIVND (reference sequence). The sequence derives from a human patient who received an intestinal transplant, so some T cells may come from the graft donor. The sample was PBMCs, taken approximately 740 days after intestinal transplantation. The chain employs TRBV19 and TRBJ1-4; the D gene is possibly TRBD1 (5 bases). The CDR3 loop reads CASTLGAGFNEKLFF. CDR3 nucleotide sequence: TGTGCCAGTACCCTCGGGGCAGGGTTCAATGAAAAACTGTTTTTT.